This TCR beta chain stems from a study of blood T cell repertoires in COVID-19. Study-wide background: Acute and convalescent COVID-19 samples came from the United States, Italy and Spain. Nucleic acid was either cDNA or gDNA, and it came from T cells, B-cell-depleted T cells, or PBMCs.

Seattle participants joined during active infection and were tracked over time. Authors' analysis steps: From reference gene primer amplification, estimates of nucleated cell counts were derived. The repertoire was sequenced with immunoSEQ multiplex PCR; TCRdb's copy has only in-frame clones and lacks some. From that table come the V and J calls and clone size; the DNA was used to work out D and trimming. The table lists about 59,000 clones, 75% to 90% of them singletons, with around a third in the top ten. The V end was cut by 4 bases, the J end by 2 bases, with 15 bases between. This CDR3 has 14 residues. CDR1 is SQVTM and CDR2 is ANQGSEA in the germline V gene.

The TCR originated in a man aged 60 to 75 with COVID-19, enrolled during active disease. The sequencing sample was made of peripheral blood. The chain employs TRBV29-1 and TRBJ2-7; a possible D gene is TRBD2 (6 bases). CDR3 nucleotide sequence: TGCAGCGTTGTGGTATTCGGAGGGACCTACGAGCAGTACTTC. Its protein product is CSVVVFGGTYEQYF.